The TCR beta chain under discussion was sequenced for a study of CXCR3-negative and CXCR3-positive naive CD8 T cells. Study overall: Collectively, the libraries yielded 140 million or so TRB reads in total, at about 1.5 +/- 0.3 million per library.

General study findings and limits: Diversity proved comparably high across both naive subsets and much lower in memory CD8+ cells. The study found more hydrophobic TRB CDR3s in CXCR3-positive naive cells than in CXCR3-negative naive cells. With respect to TRBV-TRBJ usage, naive CXCR3-negative and CXCR3-positive cells were similar; memory differed.

The authors made the TRB cDNA libraries by 5' RACE using UMI labels. From the 5' RACE reads, TCRdb lists one entry per CDR3 protein and no DNA. The table for this sample gives several thousand distinct CDR3 sequences. CD45RO-CCR7+CD27+CD95- marked naive CD8+ T cells. Looked up from germline, CDR1 is SQVTM and CDR2 is ANQGSEA. The CDR3 has 11 residues. Considering frequency, this clonotype is medium-sized (0.01 to 0.1%). What it recognizes is unknown. The V gene is TRBV29-1, the J gene TRBJ2-2; as DNA is missing, the TRBD1 call by TCRdb cannot be tested. This TCR came from a human donor in good health. Some clones in this sample may be carry-over from other donors' samples. The sequencing sample was made of naive CXCR3+ CD8+ T cells from blood. The subset was: CD45RO-CCR7+CD27+CD95- naive CD8+ T cells expressing CXCR3 (TNR3+). The CDR3 protein is CSAALDRELFF.